Following are 2 T cell receptor beta chains from one sample sequenced in a study of regulatory T cells in long-lasting Graves disease. Specified time point: persistent/refractory GD, antithyroid drugs over 5 years with positive TRAb. Following extraction of RNA from PBMCs, that RNA was used to make the TCR library. Combining iRepertoire HTBI primers with Arm-PCR of CDR3 regions, the authors built TCR beta libraries. Using its own MiXCR run on the multiplex PCR reads, TCRdb lists one record per CDR3 protein. Of 650,000 to 850,000 distinct CDR3 sequences in the sample, about 32% were seen once. The sequencing used peripheral blood mononuclear cells (PBMCs), collected when the disease was refractory, from a patient treated with antithyroid drugs. Every receptor here comes from a female donor with Graves disease.

The chain couples TRBV3-1 to TRBJ1-6; D call uncertain. V was trimmed by 5 bases and J by 13 bases, leaving 15 bases between them. The germline gives CDR1 LGHDT, CDR2 YNNKEL (reference sequence). The CDR3 length is 13 residues. This chain's CDR3 is CASSGKPVGPLHF. Here the CDR3 DNA reads TGTGCCAGCAGCGGTAAACCGGTGGGGCCCCTCCACTTT.

In its sample, this clonotype was seen many times. V usage is TRBV28 and J usage is TRBJ1-6, with 9 bases aligning to TRBD1. The V gene end was trimmed by 2 bases and the J gene end by 10 bases; junction bases not matched to a gene: 9. From germline, CDR1 is MDHEN and CDR2 SYDVKM. CDR3 size: 16 residues. The DNA for the CDR3 is TGTGCCAGCAGTTTACCCCAGGGACAGGGAAGGTCACCCCTCCACTTT. Its protein is CASSLPQGQGRSPLHF.